Following are 5 T cell receptor beta chains from one sample sequenced in a study of long-term antiretroviral therapy in people with HIV. Survey level was the resolution at which the v3.0 immunoSEQ assay ran. Clones were read by immunoSEQ multiplex PCR, and TCRdb kept only the in-frame ones, dropping some. In the table there are 30,000 to 35,000 clones, about 93% of which are singletons. The starting material was unsorted PBMCs, obtained approximately 5.1 years after starting antiretroviral therapy. The receptors shown here come from a woman aged 45-65 years with HIV.

The chain links TRBV6-4 to TRBJ1-4, with D uncertain. The V and J ends lost 2 bases and 10 bases respectively, with 11 bases between them. The germline V gene encodes CDR1 MRHNA and CDR2 SNTAGT. The CDR3 is 13 residues long. The CDR3 is CASSDGHGRKLFF. DNA of the CDR3: TGTGCCAGCAGTGACGGTCACGGGCGAAAACTGTTTTTT.

In nucleotides, the CDR3 is TGTGCCAGCAGCAGGACTAGCGGGGGCCTCTTCTCCTACGAGCAGTACTTC. Translation gives CASSRTSGGLFSYEQYF. The chain carries TRBV5-6 and TRBJ2-7, with TRBD2 identical over 13 bases. The CDR3 sequence is 17 residues long. Germline trimming cut 4 bases from V and 0 bases from J; bases unmatched to any gene: 7. Germline V gene lookup returns CDR1 SGHDT and CDR2 YYEEEE.

The chain recombines TRBV6-5 with TRBJ1-6, with D uncertain. The CDR3 is 13 residues long. V gave up 8 bases and J gave up 9 bases, with 14 bases separating them. CDR1 is MNHEY and CDR2 is SVGAGI in the germline V gene. Here the CDR3 reads CASRAGLSSPLHF. CDR3 in DNA: TGTGCCAGCCGGGCAGGCTTAAGTTCACCCCTCCACTTT.

J is TRBJ2-3 and V is TRBV30, with a weak D call TRBD2 (6 bases). V was trimmed by 1 base and J by 9 bases, leaving 14 bases between them. The CDR3 has 13 residues. From germline, CDR1 is GTSNPN and CDR2 SVGIG (reference sequence). DNA of the CDR3: TGTGCCTGGAGTGCCGTGGGGGGTGGGACGCAGTATTTT. Protein product: CAWSAVGGGTQYF. Full variable domain (remainder filled in from reference TRBV30 and TRBJ2-3): SQTIHQWPATLVQPVGSPLSLECTVEGTSNPNLYWYRQAAGRGLQLLFYSVGIGQISSEVPQNLSASRPQDRQFILSSKKLLLSDSGFYLCAWSAVGGGTQYFGPGTRLTVL.

The chain employs TRBV6-6 and TRBJ1-2, with D hard to call. The germline CDR1 and CDR2 sequences are MNHNY and SVGAGI (reference sequence). Trimming stripped 2 bases from V and 8 bases from J, with 15 bases between. The length of the CDR3 is 14 residues. The CDR3 sequence: CASSYDPQAEGYTF. The CDR3 DNA sequence: TGTGCCAGCAGTTACGACCCGCAGGCGGAGGGCTACACCTTC.